A single sample is the source of the 28 T cell receptor beta chains below, sequenced in a study of T cells in Graves' hyperthyroidism and ophthalmopathy. Amplification of TCR beta CDR3 regions was performed using RNA transcripts as template. HTBI primers were employed in a first-round RT-PCR of the TCR CDR3. TCRdb used MiXCR to reprocess the multiplex PCR reads, holding one entry per CDR3 protein. Of about 400,000 distinct CDR3 sequences listed, 15% were seen once; the top ten hold about 30%. Sequenced input: blood. These receptors originate from a woman in her 30s with Graves' hyperthyroidism.

The chain links TRBV29-1 to TRBJ2-7; 8 bases match TRBD1. Trimming cost V 6 bases and J 5 bases; bases outside gene matches: 9. This CDR3 region has 13 residues. The germline gives CDR1 SQVTM, CDR2 ANQGSEA. The CDR3 reads CSVAGQVTDEQYF. The DNA of the CDR3 is TGCAGCGTCGCGGGACAGGTTACCGACGAGCAGTACTTC.

This clonotype appeared a few times. This chain joins TRBV9 and TRBJ2-7; 11 bases line up with TRBD2. Germline trimming cut 3 bases from V and 4 bases from J; bases unmatched to any gene: 6. There are 15 residues in the CDR3. CDR1 is SGDLS and CDR2 is YYNGEE in the germline V gene. CDR3 loop: CASSGGGTSGYEQYF. CDR3 in DNA: TGTGCCAGCAGCGGCGGGGGGACTAGCGGATACGAGCAGTACTTC.

This clonotype has at least ten counts. This chain uses TRBV12-3 or TRBV12-4 with TRBJ2-3, with TRBD1 matching 7 bases. This CDR3 region has 12 residues. The J segment lost 9 bases and the V segment lost 5 bases, leaving 5 bases of the junction unmatched. The CDR3 reads CASSRDSSTQYF. The CDR3 DNA reads TGTGCCAGCAGTCGGGACAGTTCCACGCAGTATTTT.

This clonotype was seen a handful of times. The rearrangement links TRBV20-1 to TRBJ2-5, with D possibly matching TRBD2 (6 bases). Germline V CDR1 and CDR2: DFQATT, SNEGSKA (reference sequence). Trimming stripped 6 bases from V and 4 bases from J, with 21 bases between. The CDR3 runs to 15 residues. DNA of the CDR3: TGCAGTGCGCCGAGCCGGAGGGAAGGAGGAGAGACCCAGTACTTC. It specifies CSAPSRREGGETQYF.

This clonotype was seen many times. The V gene is TRBV11-2, the J gene TRBJ1-1; D may be TRBD1 (5 bases). CDR1 SGHAT and CDR2 FQNNGV come from the germline V gene. The CDR3 loop spans 13 amino acids. Trimming shortened V by 5 bases and J by 7 bases, and 14 bases separated the two germline ends. The CDR3 is CASSQWRGGEAFF. Here the CDR3 DNA reads TGTGCCAGCAGCCAGTGGAGGGGTGGTGAAGCTTTCTTT.

This clonotype has ten or more counts. The chain uses TRBV28 and TRBJ2-1; D is perhaps TRBD1 (6 bases). CDR3 length: 12 residues. The germline gives CDR1 MDHEN, CDR2 SYDVKM. V was cut by 5 bases and J by 6 bases, with 8 bases left in between. The CDR3 bases are TGTGCCAGCAGTGGACAGCGCAATGAGCAGTTCTTC. Its translation: CASSGQRNEQFF.

The CDR3 loop reads CASSLDRPLLAGGTEQYF. CDR3 coding DNA: TGCGCCAGCAGCTTGGACAGGCCACTACTAGCGGGTGGGACCGAGCAGTACTTC. The chain links TRBV5-1 to TRBJ2-7; 9 bases agree with TRBD2. The CDR3 has 18 amino acids. CDR1 SGHRS and CDR2 YFSETQ come from the germline V gene. V shed 0 bases, J shed 6 bases, and the junction held 16 bases outside the gene matches.

The rearrangement uses TRBV5-1 and TRBJ2-1, with D possibly being TRBD2 (5 bases). Trimming left V 1 base short and J 0 bases short, with 11 bases between. From germline, CDR1 is SGHRS and CDR2 YFSETQ. CDR3 length equals 16 residues. In nucleotides, the CDR3 is TGCGCCAGCAGCTTGCCCCGGACTCCCTCCTACAATGAGCAGTTCTTC. The encoded protein is CASSLPRTPSYNEQFF.

This clonotype was seen at least ten times. The chain carries TRBV2 and TRBJ1-5, with TRBD1 identical over 10 bases. Trimming removed 6 bases from V and 0 bases from J; junction bases left unmatched: 2. This CDR3 has 15 amino acids. Germline V gene data show CDR1 as SNHLY and CDR2 as FYNNEI. CDR3 residues: CASRGQGNSNQPQHF. CDR3 bases: TGTGCCAGCAGGGGACAGGGGAATAGCAATCAGCCCCAGCATTTT.

This clonotype appeared many times. The chain uses TRBV7-3 and TRBJ1-1, with unresolved D. Germline V gene data show CDR1 as SGHTA and CDR2 as FQGTGA. The CDR3 covers 13 residues. V lost 6 bases, J lost 4 bases, and 12 bases lay in between. The CDR3 coding sequence is TGTGCCAGCAGGGACCTGGGTAGCACTGAAGCTTTCTTT. Translation: CASRDLGSTEAFF.

The V call is TRBV5-4, the J call TRBJ1-3, with TRBD1 matching 11 bases. V shed 3 bases and J 0 bases; nucleotides not matched to a gene: 8. The CDR3 is 18 residues long. CDR1 is SGHNT and CDR2 is YYREEE in the germline V gene (reference sequence). This CDR3 reads CASSSGQGAHFSGNTIYF. The CDR3 nucleotides read TGTGCCAGCAGCTCAGGACAGGGGGCACACTTCTCTGGAAACACCATATATTTT.

The table lists this clonotype with many counts. This chain links TRBV9 with TRBJ2-1; tentative D call: TRBD2 (6 bases). Germline V CDR1 and CDR2: SGDLS, YYNGEE. The ends were cut back, 3 bases at V and 0 bases at J, with 10 bases in the middle. The CDR3 runs to 15 residues. CDR3 sequence reads: CASSGLDSSYNEQFF. The CDR3 DNA reads as TGTGCCAGCAGCGGACTAGACAGCTCCTACAATGAGCAGTTCTTC.

The chain joins TRBV7-2 to TRBJ2-7, with D possibly being TRBD1 (5 bases). Germline-derived CDR1 and CDR2 are SGHTA and FQGNSA. This CDR3 has 13 residues. Trimming shortened V by 9 bases and J by 5 bases, and 17 bases separated the two germline ends. The DNA for the CDR3 is TGTGCCAGAAGCCCGCCAGGGTTCCACGAGCAGTACTTC. Translated: CARSPPGFHEQYF.

This clonotype has a count of ten or more. This rearrangement joins TRBV7-2 to TRBJ2-3, with 14 nucleotides matching TRBD2. The CDR3 is made up of 18 amino acids. In germline, CDR1 is SGHTA, CDR2 FQGNSA. V gave up 5 bases and J gave up 4 bases; unmatched junction bases: 11. The CDR3 DNA is TGTGCCAGCAGCCTTCGACTAGCGGGAGGGGTAAAGGCAGATACGCAGTATTTT. Translating gives CASSLRLAGGVKADTQYF.

The J gene is TRBJ2-1, the V gene TRBV3-1; D is possibly TRBD2 (6 bases). V was pared by 1 base and J by 4 bases, with 11 bases between. Per the germline V gene, CDR1 is LGHDT and CDR2 is YNNKEL (reference sequence). This CDR3 has 15 residues. CDR3 amino acids: CASSQVASVYNEQFF. DNA for the CDR3: TGTGCCAGCAGCCAAGTTGCTAGCGTATACAATGAGCAGTTCTTC.

This clonotype has at least ten counts. The CDR3 reads CASSFRTEAFF. The CDR3 nucleotides are TGTGCCAGCAGCTTCAGAACTGAAGCTTTCTTT. This chain joins TRBV7-9 and TRBJ1-1, with D hard to call. This CDR3 spans 11 amino acids. The germline gives CDR1 SEHNR, CDR2 FQNEAQ (reference sequence). V dropped 3 bases and J dropped 5 bases, with 4 bases sitting between them.

The gene calls are TRBV15 and TRBJ2-5, with TRBD1 matching over 8 bases. V lost 5 bases, J lost 4 bases, and 9 bases stayed unmatched. The CDR3 has 15 amino acids. Germline V CDR1 and CDR2: LNHNV, YYDKDF (reference sequence). The CDR3: CATSLADRARETQYF. CDR3 sequence (DNA): TGTGCCACCAGCCTTGCGGACAGGGCTCGAGAGACCCAGTACTTC.

The sample holds many counts of this clonotype. This chain joins TRBV9 and TRBJ2-3; 15 nucleotides match TRBD2. Germline CDR1 is SGDLS and CDR2 is YYNGEE. The CDR3 is 18 amino acids. The V segment lost 3 bases and the J segment 3 bases; nucleotides outside the gene matches: 8. DNA of the CDR3: TGTGCCAGCAGCGCCCCCGGGACTAGCGGGAGGTGGACAGATACGCAGTATTTT. Translating it yields CASSAPGTSGRWTDTQYF.

A remark on this clonotype: A much larger clone differs by one base, so this may be a read error. The V call is TRBV28, the J call TRBJ1-1; D is unclear. Trimming shortened V by 1 base and J by 1 base, and 16 bases separated the two germline ends. The CDR3 is 17 residues long. Germline CDR1 reads MDHEN; CDR2 reads SYDVKM. The CDR3 sequence: CASSLSSGLTGNTEAFF. The CDR3 coding sequence is TGTGCCAGCAGTTTATCCTCGGGGTTGACGGGGAACACTGAAGCTTTCTTT.

This chain uses TRBV4-2 with TRBJ1-6; perhaps TRBD1 as D (5 bases). Germline values: CDR1 LGHNA, CDR2 YNFKEQ. The V gene lost 1 base and the J gene lost 4 bases, with 11 bases spanning the gap. The CDR3 contains 16 residues. The CDR3 bases are TGTGCCAGCAGCCAAGCTGCAGGGCAGTATAATTCACCCCTCCACTTT. Protein: CASSQAAGQYNSPLHF.

This clonotype was recorded a few times. The genes are TRBV9 and TRBJ1-5; maybe TRBD1 (5 bases). Germline CDR1 reads SGDLS; CDR2 reads YYNGEE. The germline V and J ends were trimmed by 0 bases and 6 bases, with 13 bases remaining between them. The CDR3 sequence is 15 residues long. Written as DNA, the CDR3 is TGTGCCAGCAGCGTAGAGGAGGGGCTGGGTCAGCCCCAGCATTTT. Protein product: CASSVEEGLGQPQHF.

This clonotype was counted between two and nine times. The junction departs from the called germline gene at one end, perhaps through a read error. This chain joins TRBV5-1 and TRBJ1-1; D might be TRBD1 (5 bases). This CDR3 spans 12 amino acids. In germline, CDR1 is SGHRS, CDR2 YFSETQ. The CDR3 DNA reads TGTGCCAGCAGCCCTGGTCAGGGTGCGGCTTTCTTT. This sequence encodes CASSPGQGAAFF.

This clonotype was detected ten times or more. The chain employs TRBV30 and TRBJ1-2; D unresolved. Trimming pared 1 base from V and 7 bases from J, leaving 13 bases between. The germline V gene encodes CDR1 GTSNPN and CDR2 SVGIG (reference sequence). The CDR3 sequence is 13 residues long. Here the CDR3 DNA reads TGTGCCTGGAGTGGTTCGGATTCCCCTGGCTACACCTTC. Its protein is CAWSGSDSPGYTF. The full variable domain, completed using reference TRBV30 and TRBJ1-2, is SQTIHQWPATLVQPVGSPLSLECTVEGTSNPNLYWYRQAAGRGLQLLFYSVGIGQISSEVPQNLSASRPQDRQFILSSKKLLLSDSGFYLCAWSGSDSPGYTFGSGTRLTVV.

The chain uses TRBV18 and TRBJ1-1, with 8 bases identical to TRBD1. Per germline, CDR1 KGHSH and CDR2 LQKENI. This CDR3 has 17 residues. With 2 bases clipped from V and 2 bases from J, the junction kept 10 bases outside the gene matches. The CDR3: CASSPYFQGAPNTEAFF. The CDR3, as DNA: TGTGCCAGCTCACCATATTTTCAGGGGGCCCCCAACACTGAAGCTTTCTTT.

CDR3 sequence reads: CSVAGLAENIQYF. CDR3 DNA sequence: TGCAGCGTAGCGGGACTAGCGGAAAACATTCAGTACTTC. The V and J genes are TRBV29-1 and TRBJ2-4; 11 bases are a match to TRBD2. J lost 5 bases, V lost 6 bases, and 3 bases had no gene match. This CDR3 region has 13 residues. Germline V lookup: CDR1 SQVTM, CDR2 ANQGSEA.

This clonotype was counted ten times or more. CDR3 coding DNA: TGCAGCGTTGCGGTAGACAGGAAGTATGGCTACACCTTC. Its protein is CSVAVDRKYGYTF. The rearrangement uses TRBV29-1 and TRBJ1-2; TRBD1 might be the D (6 bases). This CDR3 comprises 13 residues. Trimming stripped 4 bases from V and 5 bases from J, with 14 bases between. CDR1 and CDR2 from the germline V gene are SQVTM and ANQGSEA.

This clonotype occurred a few times. This chain joins TRBV2 and TRBJ1-2, with D possibly being TRBD1 (5 bases). The CDR3 spans 14 residues. The V gene's germline CDR1 is SNHLY and CDR2 FYNNEI. Trimming removed 1 base at V and 3 bases at J, with 9 bases between. CDR3 coding DNA: TGTGCCAGCAGTGAAGGGCAGACAGACTATGGCTACACCTTC. It translates to CASSEGQTDYGYTF.

A remark on this clonotype: A much larger clone differs from this one at a single base, so this may be a read error. This chain links TRBV27 with TRBJ2-7, with D uncertain. Germline CDR1 is MNHEY and CDR2 is SMNVEV (reference sequence). CDR3 size: 14 residues. The CDR3 DNA sequence: TGTGCCAGCAGATTCCGCAAAGGAGCCTACGCGCAGTACTTC. This encodes CASRFRKGAYAQYF.